The following is a T cell receptor (beta chain) sequence with its context. Its antigen is currently unknown. Germline assignment: CDR1 SEHNR and CDR2 FQNEAQ (reference sequence). V lost 5 bases and J 1 base, leaving 6 bases between the germline ends. The CDR3 length is 14 residues. TCRdb re-called the reads with MiXCR, one entry per CDR3 protein. The table records hundreds of thousands of distinct CDR3 sequences, 15% to 20% of them present only once. This sample is drawn from a study of T cell repertoires in cytomegalovirus infection. The wider study: Public TCR beta signatures provided an indication of both CMV infection and a matching HLA type.

Findings of the study overall: Based on cumulative public TCR beta family frequency, carriers of CMV plus the relevant HLA were identified.

This TCR came from a human donor in good health (CMV status not recorded). Some clones in this sample may be carry-over from other donors' samples. The gene calls are TRBV7-9 and TRBJ2-6; unclear D gene. The source material was PBMCs. CDR3 bases: TGTGCCAGCAGCGGAAGATCTGGGGCCAACGTCCTGACTTTC. Amino acid sequence: CASSGRSGANVLTF.